This passage covers 5 T cell receptor beta chains from one sample sequenced in a study of early T cells in non-severe SARS-CoV-2 infection. TCRdb used MiXCR to reprocess the 5' RACE reads, holding one entry per CDR3 protein. The sample has 65,000 to 95,000 distinct CDR3 sequences; less than 15% are singletons. Source: whole blood, taken at baseline. The receptors were gathered from an adult who was a healthcare worker with PCR-confirmed SARS-CoV-2 infection or an uninfected control (not recorded which). The donor label of this sample is uncertain.

The rearrangement links TRBV19 to TRBJ1-5, with D unresolved. Per the germline V gene, CDR1 is LNHDA and CDR2 is SQIVND (reference sequence). This CDR3 has 13 residues. Trimming stripped 8 bases from V and 0 bases from J, with 8 bases between. In DNA form, the CDR3 reads TGTGCCAGTTTGGGCTATAGCAATCAGCCCCAGCATTTT. Translating it yields CASLGYSNQPQHF. The entire variable domain, with the rest obtained from reference TRBV19 and TRBJ1-5, is as follows: DGGITQSPKYLFRKEGQNVTLSCEQNLNHDAMYWYRQDPGQGLRLIYYSQIVNDFQKGDIAEGYSVSREKKESFPLTVTSAQKNPTAFYLCASLGYSNQPQHFGDGTRLSIL.

CDR3 DNA: TGTGCCAGCAGTTTAGACGGAAGCTATGGCTACACCTTC. Amino acids: CASSLDGSYGYTF. V and J are TRBV12-3 or TRBV12-4 and TRBJ1-2; D is unclear. This CDR3 comprises 13 residues. V was pared by 1 base and J by 4 bases, with 7 bases between.

There are many counts of this clonotype. This sequence joins TRBV2 and TRBJ2-2, with TRBD2 matching 12 bases. Per germline, CDR1 SNHLY and CDR2 FYNNEI. The V segment lost 7 bases and the J segment 6 bases; nucleotides outside the gene matches: 9. The CDR3 has 16 amino acids. The CDR3 DNA is TGTGCCAGCACCACCAAAAGACTAGCGGGGGCCGGGGAGCTGTTTTTT. Its protein product is CASTTKRLAGAGELFF.

The rearrangement uses TRBV20-1 and TRBJ2-2, with TRBD2 matching 9 bases. Germline assignment: CDR1 DFQATT and CDR2 SNEGSKA (reference sequence). The CDR3 runs 15 residues. V shed 5 bases, J shed 4 bases, and the junction held 8 bases outside the gene matches. This CDR3 reads CSASFLAGPTGELFF. CDR3 nucleotide sequence: TGCAGTGCTTCATTCCTAGCGGGGCCCACCGGGGAGCTGTTTTTT.

The chain links TRBV4-2 to TRBJ2-2; D possibly corresponds to TRBD2 (5 bases). The CDR3 has 18 residues. Germline V gives CDR1 LGHNA, CDR2 YNFKEQ. The V and J ends lost 3 bases and 6 bases respectively, with 23 bases between them. This CDR3 is CASSHQERRWRAAGELFF. CDR3 DNA: TGTGCCAGCAGCCACCAAGAAAGGCGGTGGAGAGCGGCCGGGGAGCTGTTTTTT.